Listed below are T cell receptor beta chains from one sample, sequenced in a study of blood T cell repertoires in COVID-19. Data came from immunoSEQ multiplex PCR; TCRdb stores just in-frame clones and leaves some out. This table has 270,000 or so clones, about nine tenths appearing once. Sequencing input: PBMCs or T cells enriched from blood (not recorded which). Receptor source: a woman between 40 and 55 years old with acute COVID-19. Each CDR3 is given with its conserved first and last residue. D genes are given only for firm matches. The size of a clone is reported for some rows only, either as once, few or many, or as a class for expanded clones.

>TRBV6-1|NA|TRBD1|TRBJ2-2
TGTGCCAGCAGTGAAGAGGCAGGGGGCGCGAGATTGCGCACCGGGGAGCTGTTTTTT
CASSEEAGGARLRTGELFF
>TRBV9|NA|NA|TRBJ1-1
TGTGCCAGCAGCCCCGGGGGTCGCACTGAAGCTTTCTTT
CASSPGGRTEAFF
>TRBV27|NA|NA|TRBJ1-2
TGTGCCAGCAGTTCCCCGATTAGGGGCGCTAACTATGGCTACACCTTC
CASSSPIRGANYGYTF
>TRBV29-1|NA|NA|TRBJ1-5
TGCAGCGTTGGCGAGACAGGACCCAATCAGCCCCAGCATTTT
CSVGETGPNQPQHF
>TRBV28|NA|TRBD1|TRBJ1-1
TGTGCCAGCAGAACGAGAGCCGGGACAGGGGCCCTCTTT
CASRTRAGTGALF
>TRBV6-2/TRBV6-3|NA|TRBD1|TRBJ1-1
TGTGCCAGCAGTGAGGGACAGGGAACAGCCGAAGCTTTCTTT
CASSEGQGTAEAFF
>TRBV7-9|NA|TRBD1|TRBJ1-2
TGTGCCAGCAGCTTTCAGAGGGACAGCCAGATCTACACCTTC
CASSFQRDSQIYTF
>TRBV18|once|TRBD1|TRBJ2-7
TGTGCCAGCTCGATAGACAGGGACTACGAGCAGTACTTC
CASSIDRDYEQYF
>TRBV3-1/TRBV3-2|NA|TRBD2|TRBJ2-3
TGTGCCAGCAGCCAAGTTAACGCCAGGACGGTTGCGGGAGGAATGGGGGATACGCAGTATTTT
CASSQVNARTVAGGMGDTQYF
>TRBV30|NA|NA|TRBJ2-3
TGTGCCTGGAGTGCACAGGGTACGCAGTATTTT
CAWSAQGTQYF
>TRBV12-3/TRBV12-4|NA|TRBD1|TRBJ1-1
TGTGCCAGCAGCCAGGGGGCTGGTGAAGCTTTCTTT
CASSQGAGEAFF